This is a list of T cell receptor beta chains from one sample in a study of blood T cell repertoires in COVID-19. Clones were read by immunoSEQ multiplex PCR, and TCRdb kept only the in-frame ones, dropping some. The profile shows around 300,000 clones, 80% to 90% of them singletons. Sequencing was carried out using peripheral blood. Source of these receptors: a woman aged 70-85 years with acute or convalescent COVID-19. The CDR3 runs from the conserved cysteine through the conserved F or W. A clone size is listed for some rows: how often the clone was seen (once, few, many), or a class if it is expanded.

TRBV5-5,TRBJ1-1,once,CASSLGDRINTEAFF
TRBV5-1,TRBJ2-1,.,CASSLGGEYNEQFF
TRBV7-3,TRBJ2-5,.,CASSLAGVTQETQYF
TRBV2,TRBJ2-2,.,CASSPGGYTGELFF
TRBV6-5,TRBJ1-5,.,CASGDYRGGQPQHF
TRBV24-1,TRBJ2-2,.,CATGGRPNTGELFF
TRBV18,TRBJ2-5,.,CASSPGDSGETQYF
TRBV10-3,TRBJ1-3,.,CAISESGRGSSGNTIYF
TRBV6-5,TRBJ1-2,.,CASRPRGRGGYTF
TRBV10-3,TRBJ1-4,.,CAISEAGGEKLFF
TRBV5-1,TRBJ2-1,.,CASSFSGDNEQFF
TRBV19,TRBJ1-1,.,CATQNVGAGVTEAFF
TRBV10-3,TRBJ1-1,.,CAISPGQGGNTEAFF
TRBV4-2,TRBJ1-6,few,CASSPDSANSPLHF
TRBV9,TRBJ2-1,.,CASSVASGGVYEQFF
TRBV6-1,TRBJ1-5,.,CASSEGGWDRSNQPQHF
TRBV5-1,TRBJ2-1,.,CASSLGSWPPGEQFF
TRBV6-5,TRBJ1-4,.,CASSLNRQKEKLFF
TRBV19,TRBJ1-2,.,CASSWGAGHGAYGYTF
TRBV7-3,TRBJ2-2,few,CASSLTGSTSGELFF
TRBV6-5,TRBJ1-1,.,CASSYSRGGRAEAFF
TRBV5-1,TRBJ2-1,.,CASSLELAGAGVEQFF
TRBV29-1,TRBJ1-1,few,CSVEEGAFF
TRBV7-8,TRBJ2-2,.,CASSHRGAHTGELFF
TRBV27,TRBJ2-1,.,CASSLLVAVNEQFF
TRBV29-1,TRBJ2-3,.,CSGGTSGGARNTQYF
TRBV19,TRBJ1-1,.,CASRGLYRTEAFF
TRBV10-1,TRBJ2-5,.,CASSETSGGETQYF
TRBV5-1,TRBJ1-1,.,CASSAGQGHTEAFF
TRBV3-1/TRBV3-2,TRBJ2-7,once,CASSRPGQGYDEQYF
TRBV4-1,TRBJ1-1,.,CASSQEGAAVNTEAFF
TRBV3-1/TRBV3-2,TRBJ2-7,.,CASSQTRGRGWDEQYF
TRBV6-1,TRBJ1-1,.,CASSEFAGGRAEAFF
TRBV14,TRBJ2-5,.,CASSRRRLAGGVQETQYF
TRBV19,TRBJ2-3,.,CASHARGGQARADTQYF
TRBV7-3,TRBJ1-2,.,CASSLPGGGGYTF
TRBV20-1,TRBJ1-2,.,CSASPRGYTF
TRBV30,TRBJ1-2,.,CAWGRGYGYTF
TRBV18,TRBJ1-5,.,CASSPYPPGPRGDQPQHF
TRBV19,TRBJ1-3,.,CASSIKGHSTPLIYF
TRBV11-2,TRBJ1-1,once,CASSAGQGWAEAFF
TRBV12-3/TRBV12-4,TRBJ1-2,.,CASSLTDYGYTF
TRBV7-3,TRBJ1-2,.,CASSFSRLEGYTF
TRBV2,TRBJ2-4,.,CASRRDTSNIQYF
TRBV5-4,TRBJ2-3,.,CASSSGGDTQYF
TRBV2,TRBJ1-1,few,CASSEEGMGAYPFF
TRBV6-5,TRBJ2-7,.,CASSYSVTGVYEQYF
TRBV28,TRBJ1-5,few,CASSPGQGNNQPQHF
TRBV30,TRBJ1-1,.,CAIDRQSGNTEAFF
TRBV3-1/TRBV3-2,TRBJ1-5,.,CASSPRGGAGQPQHF
TRBV5-1,TRBJ2-4,.,CASSFGTAGRNIQYF
TRBV2,TRBJ2-3,.,CASTATSMDTQYF
TRBV19,TRBJ1-1,few,CASHLTGWKNTEAFF
TRBV15,TRBJ1-4,.,CATTGTGEKLFF
TRBV30,TRBJ2-7,.,CAWAGTGWGIEQYF
TRBV10-1,TRBJ1-5,.,CASRRRDSYNQPQHF
TRBV5-1,TRBJ1-5,.,CASSLGDSGNQPQHF